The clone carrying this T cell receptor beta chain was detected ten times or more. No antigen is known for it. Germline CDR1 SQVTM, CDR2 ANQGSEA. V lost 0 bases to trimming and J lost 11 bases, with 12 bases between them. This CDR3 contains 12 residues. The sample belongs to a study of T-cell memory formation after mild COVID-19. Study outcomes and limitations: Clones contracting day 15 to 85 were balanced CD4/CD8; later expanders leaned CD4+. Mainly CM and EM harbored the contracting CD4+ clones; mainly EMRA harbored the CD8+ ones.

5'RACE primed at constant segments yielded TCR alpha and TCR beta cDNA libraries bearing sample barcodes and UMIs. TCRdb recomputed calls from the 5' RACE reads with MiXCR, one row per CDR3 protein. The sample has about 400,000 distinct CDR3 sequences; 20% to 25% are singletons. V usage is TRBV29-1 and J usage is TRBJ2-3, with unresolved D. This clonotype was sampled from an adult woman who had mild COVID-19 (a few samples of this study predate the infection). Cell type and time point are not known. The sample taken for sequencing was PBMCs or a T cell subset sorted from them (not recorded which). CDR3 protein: CSVEDRVIRQYF. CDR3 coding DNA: TGCAGCGTTGAAGATCGGGTCATTCGGCAGTATTTT.